The 22 T cell receptor beta chains presented below share a single source sample, sequenced in a study of blood T cell repertoires in COVID-19. The table came from immunoSEQ multiplex PCR; TCRdb's copy has only in-frame clones and leaves some out. The sample yields 450,000 to 500,000 clones, 87% seen once. Source material: PBMCs or T cells enriched from blood (not recorded which). These TCRs come from a woman aged 18-29 years who had recovered from COVID-19.

The CDR3 DNA reads as TGTGCCAGCAGCCAAGAAGGAGGGATTTCCTACGAGCAGTACTTC. Translating gives CASSQEGGISYEQYF. This chain joins TRBV3-1 (or the pseudogene TRBV3-2) and TRBJ2-7; D possibly corresponds to TRBD2 (6 bases). This CDR3 comprises 15 residues. Germline-derived CDR1 and CDR2 are LGHDT and YNNKEL (reference sequence). V was pared by 0 bases and J by 1 base, with 10 bases between.

The rearrangement links TRBV5-1 to TRBJ2-3; D might be TRBD1 (6 bases). CDR3 size: 16 residues. Trimming left V 4 bases short and J 3 bases short, with 18 bases between. CDR1 is SGHRS and CDR2 is YFSETQ in the germline V gene. CDR3 in amino acids: CASSRGTNTGTDTQYF. The CDR3 bases are TGCGCCAGCAGCCGTGGGACAAACACTGGAACAGATACGCAGTATTTT.

The rearrangement joins TRBV7-8 to TRBJ1-1; the D is unclear. CDR1 and CDR2 from the germline V gene are SGHVS and FQNEAQ. The V gene lost 4 bases and the J gene lost 1 base, with 10 bases spanning the gap. The CDR3 length is 14 residues. CDR3 protein: CASSSRAGNTEAFF. Here the CDR3 DNA reads TGTGCCAGCAGCTCGAGGGCGGGGAACACTGAAGCTTTCTTT.

The CDR3 bases are TGTGCCAGCAGTGAAACACGGGGAGGGACCTACGAGCAGTACTTC. This encodes CASSETRGGTYEQYF. The rearrangement joins TRBV2 to TRBJ2-7, with TRBD2 identical over 7 bases. V trimming: 2 bases; J trimming: 2 bases; junction bases outside the gene matches: 6. The germline gives CDR1 SNHLY, CDR2 FYNNEI. This CDR3 has 15 amino acids.

In DNA form, the CDR3 reads TGTGCCAGTAGTATAAGCGGGGGCACAGATACGCAGTATTTT. Translated: CASSISGGTDTQYF. The gene calls are TRBV19 and TRBJ2-3; 7 bases fit TRBD2. Looked up from germline, CDR1 is LNHDA and CDR2 is SQIVND (reference sequence). CDR3 length: 14 amino acids. The V and J ends lost 2 bases and 1 base, in that order; junction bases with no gene match: 0. Combining the CDR3 with reference TRBV19 and TRBJ2-3 gives the whole variable domain DGGITQSPKYLFRKEGQNVTLSCEQNLNHDAMYWYRQDPGQGLRLIYYSQIVNDFQKGDIAEGYSVSREKKESFPLTVTSAQKNPTAFYLCASSISGGTDTQYFGPGTRLTVL.

The chain carries TRBV11-2 and TRBJ1-6; D may be TRBD1 (6 bases). Looked up from germline, CDR1 is SGHAT and CDR2 is FQNNGV. The CDR3 runs to 16 residues. V shed 4 bases and J shed 8 bases, with 18 bases lying between them. The CDR3, as DNA: TGTGCCAGCAGCTCCCCCGGGCAGGGGAGGGATTCACCCCTCCACTTT. Translation gives CASSSPGQGRDSPLHF.

The rearrangement links TRBV11-2 to TRBJ1-6; TRBD1 aligns across 7 bases. The CDR3 consists of 16 residues. V lost 5 bases, J lost 4 bases, and 8 bases stayed unmatched. Germline values: CDR1 SGHAT, CDR2 FQNNGV. Here the CDR3 DNA reads TGTGCCAGCAGCGGTGGGACAGCGCTTTATAATTCACCCCTCCACTTT. It specifies CASSGGTALYNSPLHF.

The genes are TRBV28 and TRBJ1-3, with 8 bases identical to TRBD1. The CDR3 is 16 residues long. Trimming at V came to 7 bases and at J to 4 bases, leaving 12 bases not matched to a gene. In germline, CDR1 is MDHEN, CDR2 SYDVKM. The CDR3 is CASMPGGASTGNTIYF. The CDR3 nucleotides read TGTGCCAGCATGCCAGGGGGCGCGTCGACCGGAAACACCATATATTTT.

As concerns this clone: The identical CDR3 is also encoded by other nucleotide sequences in the sample. The DNA for the CDR3 is TGCGCCAGCAGCTTGGTAGGCGGGGGGGCGAATGAGCAGTTCTTC. Translated, it gives CASSLVGGGANEQFF. The chain has TRBV5-1 and TRBJ2-1; 9 nucleotides align to TRBD2. CDR1 is SGHRS and CDR2 is YFSETQ in the germline V gene. The CDR3 extends over 15 amino acids. Germline trimming cut 0 bases from V and 7 bases from J; bases unmatched to any gene: 5.

This clone has just a few counts. The rearrangement uses TRBV6-5 and TRBJ2-1; 14 nucleotides agree with TRBD2. CDR1 is MNHEY and CDR2 is SVGAGI in the germline V gene. J gave up 9 bases and V 7 bases, and 5 bases lay outside the gene matches. The CDR3 has 14 amino acids. The CDR3 protein is CASTGTSGGSEQFF. CDR3 DNA sequence: TGTGCCAGCACCGGGACTAGCGGGGGAAGTGAGCAGTTCTTC.

This chain links TRBV12-1 with TRBJ2-7; the D call of TRBD2 is as the table states it, not checked on the DNA. TRBV12-1 is deemed a pseudogene. This CDR3 region has 16 residues. The CDR3 region is CASSPGGGVGSYEQYF. The CDR3 nucleotides read TGTGCCAGCAGCCCCGGGGGTGGGGTTGGGTCCTACGAGCAGTACTTC.

The chain recombines TRBV4-2 with TRBJ1-2; 8 bases are a match to TRBD1. V dropped 0 bases and J dropped 4; count of bases not matched to a gene: 7. Germline values: CDR1 LGHNA, CDR2 YNFKEQ. The CDR3 covers 16 residues. CDR3 residues: CASSQDAGGGSYGYTF. The DNA of the CDR3 is TGTGCCAGCAGCCAAGATGCAGGGGGCGGCAGCTATGGCTACACCTTC.

This sequence joins TRBV4-1 and TRBJ2-1; TRBD1 might be the D (5 bases). The germline V gene has CDR1 MGHRA and CDR2 YSYEKL. V lost 6 bases, J lost 2 bases, and 14 bases lay in between. CDR3 length: 15 amino acids. CDR3 region: CASSYDSAPYNEQFF. The CDR3, as DNA: TGCGCCAGCAGTTACGACAGTGCCCCCTACAATGAGCAGTTCTTC.

V gene TRBV4-1 combines with J gene TRBJ1-4; D unclear. Germline-derived CDR1 and CDR2 are MGHRA and YSYEKL. Trimming pared 1 base from V and 10 bases from J, leaving 7 bases between. This CDR3 contains 12 residues. The CDR3 is CASSQVAGKLFF. Here the CDR3 DNA reads TGCGCCAGCAGCCAAGTCGCGGGAAAACTGTTTTTT.

The chain couples TRBV3-1 (or the pseudogene TRBV3-2) to TRBJ2-7; the D is unclear. This CDR3 comprises 16 residues. Germline V gene sequence: CDR1 LGHDT, CDR2 YNNKEL (reference sequence). The ends were cut back, 2 bases at V and 6 bases at J, with 20 bases in the middle. The CDR3 region is CASSQFLPTSSAEQYF. The DNA of the CDR3 is TGTGCCAGCAGCCAATTTTTACCTACGTCTTCCGCCGAGCAGTACTTC.

The chain is built from TRBV9 and TRBJ1-4, with a weak D call TRBD1 (6 bases). V lost 2 bases and J lost 4, with 12 bases in between. Germline CDR1 SGDLS, CDR2 YYNGEE. The CDR3 extends over 15 amino acids. The CDR3 sequence: CASSVAGALNEKLFF. In DNA form, the CDR3 reads TGTGCCAGCAGCGTTGCAGGGGCCCTTAATGAAAAACTGTTTTTT.

The table lists this clone with a count of one. V usage is TRBV6-5 and J usage is TRBJ2-7, with a possible D match to TRBD1 (6 bases). Trimming removed 3 bases at V and 3 bases at J, with 12 bases between. From germline, CDR1 is MNHEY and CDR2 SVGAGI. CDR3 length equals 14 residues. The CDR3 sequence: CASSYPRRGYEQYF. CDR3 nucleotide sequence: TGTGCCAGCAGTTATCCGCGCAGGGGCTACGAGCAGTACTTC.

The rearrangement links TRBV5-4 to TRBJ2-1; 9 nucleotides align to TRBD1. CDR3 size: 15 residues. The V gene end was trimmed by 3 bases and the J gene end by 0 bases; junction bases not matched to a gene: 1. Germline CDR1 reads SGHNT; CDR2 reads YYREEE (reference sequence). CDR3 in amino acids: CASSSDRGSYNEQFF. The CDR3 nucleotides read TGTGCCAGCAGCTCGGACAGGGGCTCCTACAATGAGCAGTTCTTC.

This clone came up a few times. The V and J genes are TRBV5-1 and TRBJ1-1; D is unclear. V lost 1 base and J 0 bases, leaving 10 bases between the germline ends. The germline V gene encodes CDR1 SGHRS and CDR2 YFSETQ. CDR3 size: 15 residues. This CDR3 is CASSLLARVNTEAFF. The CDR3 DNA sequence: TGCGCCAGCAGCTTGCTTGCACGGGTGAACACTGAAGCTTTCTTT.

The chain uses TRBV7-9 and TRBJ2-7, with D unclear. Trimming stripped 5 bases from V and 4 bases from J, with 6 bases between. This CDR3 spans 11 amino acids. CDR1 is SEHNR and CDR2 is FQNEAQ in the germline V gene (reference sequence). This CDR3 is CASSLLYEQYF. DNA of the CDR3: TGTGCCAGCAGCCTCCTTTACGAGCAGTACTTC.

CDR3 in DNA: TGTGCCAGCAAGACTTTAAGCCGGGTCGAGCAGTACTTC. It encodes CASKTLSRVEQYF. V gene TRBV28 combines with J gene TRBJ2-7; D is uncertain. Germline values: CDR1 MDHEN, CDR2 SYDVKM. The CDR3 length is 13 residues. The germline V and J ends were trimmed by 7 bases and 6 bases, with 16 bases remaining between them.

The gene calls are TRBV2 and TRBJ1-1, with TRBD1 identical over 8 bases. Germline V gene lookup returns CDR1 SNHLY and CDR2 FYNNEI. V gave up 6 bases and J gave up 1 base; unmatched junction bases: 1. The CDR3 is made up of 13 amino acids. This chain's CDR3 is CASRTGENTEAFF. DNA of the CDR3: TGTGCCAGCAGGACAGGGGAGAACACTGAAGCTTTCTTT.